This T cell receptor beta chain was recorded in a study of blood T cell repertoires in COVID-19. This clone was detected a few times. The CDR3 has 15 residues. V trimming: 4 bases; J trimming: 2 bases; junction bases outside the gene matches: 6. Germline CDR1 is LGHDT and CDR2 is YNNKEL (reference sequence). As processed by the authors: Amplified reference gene primers provided the basis for estimating nucleated cell counts. Assay: immunoSEQ multiplex PCR; the TCRdb copy retains only in-frame clones and omits some. V and J calls and clone size are those listed in that table; D and trimming were worked out from the DNA. Here the sample spans some 200,000 clones, 80% to 90% being singletons.

The V gene is TRBV3-1 (or the pseudogene TRBV3-2), the J gene TRBJ2-3, with TRBD2 matching over 7 bases. The receptor was derived from a woman aged 50 to 60 in a cohort exposed to, infected with or recovered from COVID-19 (not recorded which). Sequencing used PBMCs or T cells enriched from blood (not recorded which). CDR3 DNA: TGTGCCAGCAGCCCTAGCGGACCCATCACAGATACGCAGTATTTT. Protein product: CASSPSGPITDTQYF.